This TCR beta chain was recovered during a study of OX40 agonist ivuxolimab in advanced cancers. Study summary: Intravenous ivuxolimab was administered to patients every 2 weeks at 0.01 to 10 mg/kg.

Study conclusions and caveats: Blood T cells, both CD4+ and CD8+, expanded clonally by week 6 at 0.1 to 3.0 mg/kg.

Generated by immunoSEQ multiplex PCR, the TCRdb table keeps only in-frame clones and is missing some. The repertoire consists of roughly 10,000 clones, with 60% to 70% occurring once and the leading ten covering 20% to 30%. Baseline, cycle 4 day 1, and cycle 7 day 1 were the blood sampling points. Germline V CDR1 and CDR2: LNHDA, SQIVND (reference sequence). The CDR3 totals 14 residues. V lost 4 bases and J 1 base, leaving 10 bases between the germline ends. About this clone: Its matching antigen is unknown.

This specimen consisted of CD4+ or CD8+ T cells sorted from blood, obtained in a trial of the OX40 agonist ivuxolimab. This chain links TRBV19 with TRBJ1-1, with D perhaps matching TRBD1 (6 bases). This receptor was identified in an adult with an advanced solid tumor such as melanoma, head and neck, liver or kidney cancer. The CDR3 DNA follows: TGTGCCAGTAGTACCAGGGGAGCGAACACTGAAGCTTTCTTT. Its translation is CASSTRGANTEAFF.